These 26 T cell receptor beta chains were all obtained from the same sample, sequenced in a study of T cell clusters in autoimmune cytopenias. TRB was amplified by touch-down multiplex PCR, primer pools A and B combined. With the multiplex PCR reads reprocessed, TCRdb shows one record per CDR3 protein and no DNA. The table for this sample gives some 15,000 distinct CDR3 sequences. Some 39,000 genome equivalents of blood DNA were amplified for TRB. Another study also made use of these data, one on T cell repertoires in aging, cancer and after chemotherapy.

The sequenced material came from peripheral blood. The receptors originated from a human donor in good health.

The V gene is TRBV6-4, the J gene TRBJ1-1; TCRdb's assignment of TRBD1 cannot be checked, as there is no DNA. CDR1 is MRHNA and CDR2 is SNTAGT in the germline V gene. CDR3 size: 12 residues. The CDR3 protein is CASSQIDREAFF.

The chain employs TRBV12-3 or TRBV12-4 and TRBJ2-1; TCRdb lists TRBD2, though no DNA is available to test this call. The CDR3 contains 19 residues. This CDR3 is CASSRRLRLAGGSDNEQFF.

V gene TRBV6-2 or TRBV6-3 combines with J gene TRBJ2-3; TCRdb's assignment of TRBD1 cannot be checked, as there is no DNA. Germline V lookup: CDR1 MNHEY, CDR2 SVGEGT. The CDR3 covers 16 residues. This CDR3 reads CASSPLQGHGTDTQYF.

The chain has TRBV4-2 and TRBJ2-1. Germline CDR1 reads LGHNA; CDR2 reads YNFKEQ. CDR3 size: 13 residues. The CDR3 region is CASSHLNTNEQFF.

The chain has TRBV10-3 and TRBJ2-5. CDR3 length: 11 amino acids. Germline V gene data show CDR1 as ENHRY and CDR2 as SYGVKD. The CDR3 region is CAIGLAETQYF.

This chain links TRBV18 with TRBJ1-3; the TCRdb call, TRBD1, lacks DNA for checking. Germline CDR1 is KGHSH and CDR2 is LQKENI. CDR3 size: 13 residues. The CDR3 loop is CASSPDSGNTIYF.

The CDR3 reads CASCARDRRGDEQFF. V usage is TRBV6-6 and J usage is TRBJ2-1; without DNA, the TCRdb call of TRBD2 cannot be checked. The CDR3 length is 15 residues. The germline gives CDR1 MNHNY, CDR2 SVGAGI (reference sequence).

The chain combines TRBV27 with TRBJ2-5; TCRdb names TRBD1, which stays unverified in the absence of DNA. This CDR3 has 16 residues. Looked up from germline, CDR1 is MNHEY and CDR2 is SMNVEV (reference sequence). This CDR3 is CASSSESLGGRETQYF.

CDR3 loop: CASSWDGANTEAFF. The chain employs TRBV6-2 or TRBV6-3 and TRBJ1-1; TCRdb's assignment of TRBD1 cannot be checked, as there is no DNA. This CDR3 comprises 14 residues. Germline CDR1 and CDR2: MNHEY and SVGEGT.

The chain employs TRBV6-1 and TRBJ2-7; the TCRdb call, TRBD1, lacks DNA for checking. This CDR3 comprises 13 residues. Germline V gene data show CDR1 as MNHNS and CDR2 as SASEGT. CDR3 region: CASIGPLGDEQYF.

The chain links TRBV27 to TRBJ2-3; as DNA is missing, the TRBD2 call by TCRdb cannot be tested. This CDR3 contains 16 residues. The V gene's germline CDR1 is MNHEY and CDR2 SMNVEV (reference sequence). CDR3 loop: CASQRGGTSGTDTQYF.

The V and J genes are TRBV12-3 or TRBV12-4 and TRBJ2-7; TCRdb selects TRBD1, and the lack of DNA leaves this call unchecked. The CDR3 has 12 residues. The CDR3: CASSPGDYEQYF.

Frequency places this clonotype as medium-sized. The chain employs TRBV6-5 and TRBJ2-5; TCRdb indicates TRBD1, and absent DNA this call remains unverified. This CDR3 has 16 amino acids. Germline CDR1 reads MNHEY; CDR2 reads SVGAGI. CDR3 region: CASSTRDPARGETQYF.

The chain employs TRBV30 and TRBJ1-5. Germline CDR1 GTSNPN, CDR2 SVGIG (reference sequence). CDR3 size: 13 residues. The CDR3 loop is CAWSEALNQPQHF. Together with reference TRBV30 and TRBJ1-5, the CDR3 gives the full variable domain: SQTIHQWPATLVQPVGSPLSLECTVEGTSNPNLYWYRQAAGRGLQLLFYSVGIGQISSEVPQNLSASRPQDRQFILSSKKLLLSDSGFYLCAWSEALNQPQHFGDGTRLSIL.

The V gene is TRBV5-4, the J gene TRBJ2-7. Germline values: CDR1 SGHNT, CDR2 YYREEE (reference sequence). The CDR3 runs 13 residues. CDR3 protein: CASSGGSSYEQYF.

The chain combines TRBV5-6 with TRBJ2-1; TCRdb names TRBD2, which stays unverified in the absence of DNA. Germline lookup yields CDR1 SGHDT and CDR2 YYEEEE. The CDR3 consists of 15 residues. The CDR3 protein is CASSLVTSRIREQFF. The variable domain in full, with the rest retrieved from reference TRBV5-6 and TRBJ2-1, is DAGVTQSPTHLIKTRGQQVTLRCSPKSGHDTVSWYQQALGQGPQFIFQYYEEEERQRGNFPDRFSGHQFPNYSSELNVNALLLGDSALYLCASSLVTSRIREQFFGPGTRLTVL.

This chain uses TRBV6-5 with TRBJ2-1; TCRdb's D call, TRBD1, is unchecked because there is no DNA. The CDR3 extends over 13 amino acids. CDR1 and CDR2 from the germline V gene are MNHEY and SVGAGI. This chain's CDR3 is CASSHMGANEQFF.

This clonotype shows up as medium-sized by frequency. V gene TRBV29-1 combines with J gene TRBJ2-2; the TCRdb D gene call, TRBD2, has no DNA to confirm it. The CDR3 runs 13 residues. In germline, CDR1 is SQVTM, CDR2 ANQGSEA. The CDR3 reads CSVLAGENGELFF.

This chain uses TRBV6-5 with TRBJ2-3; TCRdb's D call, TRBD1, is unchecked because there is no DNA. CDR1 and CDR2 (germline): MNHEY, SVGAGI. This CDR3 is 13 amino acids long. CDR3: CASKGPITDTQYF.

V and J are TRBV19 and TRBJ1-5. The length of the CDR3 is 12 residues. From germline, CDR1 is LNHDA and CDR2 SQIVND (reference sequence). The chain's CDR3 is CASSTSNQPQHF. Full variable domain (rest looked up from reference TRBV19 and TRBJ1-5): DGGITQSPKYLFRKEGQNVTLSCEQNLNHDAMYWYRQDPGQGLRLIYYSQIVNDFQKGDIAEGYSVSREKKESFPLTVTSAQKNPTAFYLCASSTSNQPQHFGDGTRLSIL.

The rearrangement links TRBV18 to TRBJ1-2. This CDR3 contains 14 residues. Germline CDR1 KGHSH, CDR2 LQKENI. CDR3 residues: CASSPPTKRYGYTF.

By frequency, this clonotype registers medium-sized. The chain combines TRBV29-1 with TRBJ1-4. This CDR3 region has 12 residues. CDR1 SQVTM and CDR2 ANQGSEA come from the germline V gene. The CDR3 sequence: CSVVLDNEKLFF.

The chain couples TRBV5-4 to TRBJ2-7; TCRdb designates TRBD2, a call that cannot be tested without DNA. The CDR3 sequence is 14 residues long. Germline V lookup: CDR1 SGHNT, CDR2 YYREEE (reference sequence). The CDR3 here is CASKGEGTRREQYF. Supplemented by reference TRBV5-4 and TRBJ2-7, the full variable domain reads ETGVTQSPTHLIKTRGQQVTLRCSSQSGHNTVSWYQQALGQGPQFIFQYYREEENGRGNFPPRFSGLQFPNYSSELNVNALELDDSALYLCASKGEGTRREQYFGPGTRLTVT.

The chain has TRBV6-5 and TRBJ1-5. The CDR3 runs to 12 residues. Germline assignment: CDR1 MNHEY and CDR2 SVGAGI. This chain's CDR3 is CASRGSNQPQHF.

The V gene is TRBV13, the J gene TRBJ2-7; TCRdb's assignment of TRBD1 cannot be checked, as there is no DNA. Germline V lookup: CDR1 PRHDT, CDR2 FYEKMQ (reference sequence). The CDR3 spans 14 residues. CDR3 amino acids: CASSPGRNSYEQYF.

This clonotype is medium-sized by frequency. CDR3 in amino acids: CASGSDGRSSYEQYF. The rearrangement joins TRBV6-2 or TRBV6-3 to TRBJ2-7. The germline V gene has CDR1 MNHEY and CDR2 SVGEGT. The CDR3 totals 15 residues.